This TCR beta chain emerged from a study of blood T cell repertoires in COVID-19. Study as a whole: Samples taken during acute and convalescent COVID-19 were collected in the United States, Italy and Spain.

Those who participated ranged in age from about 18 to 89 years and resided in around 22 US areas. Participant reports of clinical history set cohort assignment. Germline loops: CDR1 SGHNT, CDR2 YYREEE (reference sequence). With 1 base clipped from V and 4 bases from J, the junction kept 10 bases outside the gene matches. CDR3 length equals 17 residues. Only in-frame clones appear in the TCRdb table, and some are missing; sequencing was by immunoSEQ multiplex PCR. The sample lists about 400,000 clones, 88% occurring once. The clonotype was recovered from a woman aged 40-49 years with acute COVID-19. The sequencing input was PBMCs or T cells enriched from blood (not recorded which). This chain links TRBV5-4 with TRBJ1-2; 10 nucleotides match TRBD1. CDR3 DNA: TGTGCCAGCAGCTTGCGAGACAGGGGGCGCGGAGGCTATGGCTACACCTTC. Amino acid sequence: CASSLRDRGRGGYGYTF. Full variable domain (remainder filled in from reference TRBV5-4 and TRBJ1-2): ETGVTQSPTHLIKTRGQQVTLRCSSQSGHNTVSWYQQALGQGPQFIFQYYREEENGRGNFPPRFSGLQFPNYSSELNVNALELDDSALYLCASSLRDRGRGGYGYTFGSGTRLTVV.